A single sample gave rise to the 5 T cell receptor beta chains below, sequenced in a study of OX40 agonist ivuxolimab in advanced cancers. The method was immunoSEQ multiplex PCR; TCRdb's version includes in-frame clones alone and lacks a portion of them. Of 50,000 to 65,000 clones in the sample, just under 90% were seen once. Sequenced material: CD4+ or CD8+ T cells sorted from blood, taken in a trial of the OX40 agonist ivuxolimab. The receptor set was obtained from an adult with an advanced solid tumor such as melanoma, head and neck, liver or kidney cancer.

This clone was counted a single time. The chain combines TRBV7-8 with TRBJ2-5; TRBD1 agrees at 12 bases. The V segment lost 5 bases and the J segment 4 bases; nucleotides outside the gene matches: 5. The length of the CDR3 is 15 residues. Germline V gene lookup returns CDR1 SGHVS and CDR2 FQNEAQ. The CDR3 nucleotides read TGTGCCAGCAGCGGGGGACAGGGGGCGGGAGAGACCCAGTACTTC. Translating gives CASSGGQGAGETQYF.

The chain couples TRBV5-8 to TRBJ1-1, with 7 bases lining up with TRBD1. V gave up 3 bases and J gave up 3 bases; unmatched junction bases: 2. In germline, CDR1 is SGHTS, CDR2 YDEGEE. The CDR3 runs 13 residues. The CDR3 bases are TGTGCCAGCAGCTCACAGGGGTACACTGAAGCTTTCTTT. Amino acids: CASSSQGYTEAFF.

The gene calls are TRBV29-1 and TRBJ2-3; 9 bases are shared with TRBD1. J was trimmed by 3 bases and V by 8 bases; bases with no gene match: 9. From germline, CDR1 is SQVTM and CDR2 ANQGSEA. The CDR3 is made up of 14 amino acids. CDR3 residues: CSLNGDRDTDTQYF. As DNA, the CDR3 is TGCAGCCTAAACGGGGACAGGGATACAGATACGCAGTATTTT.

The chain carries TRBV30 and TRBJ2-2, with D tentatively TRBD2 (6 bases). Germline V lookup: CDR1 GTSNPN, CDR2 SVGIG (reference sequence). V gave up 2 bases and J gave up 7 bases, with 8 bases separating them. The CDR3 consists of 12 residues. CDR3 sequence (DNA): TGTGCCTGGAGTCCCGGGGGCGGGGAGCTGTTTTTT. Its protein is CAWSPGGGELFF.

V usage is TRBV15 and J usage is TRBJ1-6; D perhaps matches TRBD1 (6 bases). The germline CDR1 and CDR2 sequences are LNHNV and YYDKDF (reference sequence). CDR3 length equals 17 residues. V was clipped by 0 bases and J by 7 bases, with 16 bases between them. This CDR3 reads CATSRDRGDPRNSPLHF. DNA for the CDR3: TGTGCCACCAGCAGAGATAGGGGGGATCCTAGAAATTCACCCCTCCACTTT.